The text below deals with one T cell receptor (beta chain). Its antigen remains undetermined. No base quality values were provided; no much bigger clone lies one nucleotide off. These data come from a study of control samples from healthy donors and cancer patients (TCRdb year 2020). Receptor amplification or capture employed the immunoSEQ multiplex PCR assay. Here the immuneACCESS table is served through TCRdb, limited to in-frame sequences with V and J called. Missing clones are a known gap in these copies; in checked studies unresolved V genes cover under half, and the rest lacks a known reason. The sample data list some 150,000 clones, and approximately 94% of these were observed just once. Of the sample, 12% to 15% is held by the ten largest clones. Sequencing was done on a sample of PBMCs. The receptor comes from a man aged 55 to 70 with colorectal cancer.

CDR3 loop: CATLRGDGYTF. The DNA sequence is TGTGCCACCCTCAGGGGGGATGGCTACACCTTC. The chain is encoded by TRBV6-5 joined to TRBJ1-2; 7 bases in the junction line up with TRBD1. CDR3 length: 11 amino acids, cysteine to phenylalanine. Only the CDR3 DNA stays, 33 bases, in frame from base 1. From V the trimming removes 10 bases and from J it removes 6 bases, while the gene matches leave 5 bases of the junction unaccounted for. CDR1 and CDR2, looked up from the germline V gene, are MNHEY and SVGAGI.